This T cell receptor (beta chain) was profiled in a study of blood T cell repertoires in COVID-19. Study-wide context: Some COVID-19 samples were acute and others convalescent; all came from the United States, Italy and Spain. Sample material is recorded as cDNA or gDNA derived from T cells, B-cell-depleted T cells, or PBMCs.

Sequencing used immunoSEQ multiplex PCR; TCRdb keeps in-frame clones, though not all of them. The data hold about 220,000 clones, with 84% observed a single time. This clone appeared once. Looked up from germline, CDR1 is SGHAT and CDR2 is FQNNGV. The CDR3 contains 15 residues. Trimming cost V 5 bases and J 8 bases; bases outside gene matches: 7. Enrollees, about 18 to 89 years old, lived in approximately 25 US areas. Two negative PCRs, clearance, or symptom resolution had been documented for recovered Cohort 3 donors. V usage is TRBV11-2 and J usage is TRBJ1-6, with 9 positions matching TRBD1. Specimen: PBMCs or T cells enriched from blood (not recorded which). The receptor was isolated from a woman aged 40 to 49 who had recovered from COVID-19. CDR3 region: CASSQGTGRDSPLHF. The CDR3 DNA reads TGTGCCAGCAGCCAAGGGACAGGGAGGGATTCACCCCTCCACTTT.